Listed here are 15 T cell receptor beta chains from one sample, sequenced in a study of shared clonotypes between healthy human individuals (dated by TCRdb to about 2020). CD8 naive samples were obtained by positive selection for CCR7 among CD45RO-negative cells, yielding a CD45RA+CCR7+ population from which TemRA cells were excluded. Library preparation used the immunoSEQ multiplex PCR assay. What TCRdb holds here is the immuneACCESS table cut down to in-frame rearrangements. Part of the clones is not present; checked against another copy, under half of the missing clones reflect an unresolved V gene, and the others are unexplained. The sample records hundreds of thousands of clones, about 91% of which are singletons. The top ten clones comprise less than 25% of the sample. The specimen sequenced was naive CD8+ T cells sorted from blood. According to the study, the label for this sample's cell subset or site signals: CD45RA+CCR7+. All receptors derive from a man aged 25-40 years in good health.

The chain has TRBV14 and TRBJ2-1; maybe TRBD2 (6 bases). This CDR3 spans 16 amino acids. Trimming stripped 1 base from V and 0 bases from J, with 10 bases between. CDR1 is SGHDN, CDR2 FVKESK, per germline. CDR3 coding DNA: TGTGCCAGCAGCCAAGGTCAGGGAGGCTCCTACAATGAGCAGTTCTTC. Translated, it gives CASSQGQGGSYNEQFF.

This sequence joins TRBV28 and TRBJ2-7; 9 bases match TRBD1. There are 14 residues in the CDR3. V shed 8 bases, J shed 3 bases, and the junction held 8 bases outside the gene matches. CDR1 is MDHEN, CDR2 SYDVKM, per germline. DNA of the CDR3: TGTGCCAGCGGTACCGGGACAGGGATCTACGAGCAGTACTTC. Encoded protein: CASGTGTGIYEQYF. Combining the CDR3 with reference TRBV28 and TRBJ2-7 gives the whole variable domain DVKVTQSSRYLVKRTGEKVFLECVQDMDHENMFWYRQDPGLGLRLIYFSYDVKMKEKGDIPEGYSVSREKKERFSLILESASTNQTSMYLCASGTGTGIYEQYFGPGTRLTVT.

The genes are TRBV5-1 and TRBJ2-7; 7 nucleotides align to TRBD1. CDR1 is SGHRS, CDR2 YFSETQ, per germline. The CDR3 consists of 15 residues. With V trimmed by 0 bases and J by 4 bases, 7 bases remained unmatched. The CDR3 reads CASSLGRQGVYEQYF. DNA of the CDR3: TGCGCCAGCAGCTTGGGTAGGCAGGGGGTATACGAGCAGTACTTC.

The rearrangement joins TRBV7-9 to TRBJ1-5, with TRBD1 identical over 8 bases. V shed 1 base and J 5 bases; nucleotides not matched to a gene: 1. This CDR3 comprises 14 residues. Per the germline V gene, CDR1 is SEHNR and CDR2 is FQNEAQ (reference sequence). The CDR3 DNA sequence: TGTGCCAGCAGCTTAGGGACAGGGCATCAGCCCCAGCATTTT. It codes for CASSLGTGHQPQHF.

V usage is TRBV9 and J usage is TRBJ2-3; perhaps TRBD1 as D (6 bases). Trimming took 3 bases from V and 2 from J, leaving 13 bases between them. This CDR3 has 15 amino acids. CDR1 and CDR2 (germline): SGDLS, YYNGEE. The CDR3 DNA reads TGTGCCAGCAGCGGCGAGGGGGTCCCCACAGATACGCAGTATTTT. It yields the protein CASSGEGVPTDTQYF. Complete variable domain (other parts from reference TRBV9 and TRBJ2-3): DSGVTQTPKHLITATGQRVTLRCSPRSGDLSVYWYQQSLDQGLQFLIQYYNGEERAKGNILERFSAQQFPDLHSELNLSSLELGDSALYFCASSGEGVPTDTQYFGPGTRLTVL.

The chain uses TRBV5-4 and TRBJ2-3; 7 nucleotides agree with TRBD2. Per the germline V gene, CDR1 is SGHNT and CDR2 is YYREEE (reference sequence). The CDR3 is made up of 15 amino acids. V shed 2 bases and J 3 bases; nucleotides not matched to a gene: 6. The CDR3 loop reads CASSFGGSVTDTQYF. For the CDR3, the DNA is TGTGCCAGCAGCTTCGGCGGGAGTGTAACAGATACGCAGTATTTT.

Points on this clone: Other nucleotide sequences in the sample specify the same CDR3. This chain uses TRBV27 with TRBJ2-7; TRBD1 matches at 8 bases. Germline V lookup: CDR1 MNHEY, CDR2 SMNVEV (reference sequence). The CDR3 runs to 15 residues. Trimming removed 5 bases from V and 0 bases from J; junction bases left unmatched: 6. CDR3 residues: CASSVTGTGSYEQYF. Written as DNA, the CDR3 is TGTGCCAGCAGTGTGACCGGGACAGGCTCCTACGAGCAGTACTTC.

This chain connects TRBV21-1 to TRBJ2-3; the table's D call, TRBD1, has no DNA check behind it. TRBV21-1 is a recognized pseudogene. CDR3 length equals 20 residues. Here the CDR3 reads CASSKLRDRASLHLTDTQYF. CDR3 in DNA: TGTGCCAGCAGCAAACTAAGGGACAGGGCCTCCTTACACCTCACAGATACGCAGTATTTT.

V and J are TRBV27 and TRBJ2-3, with D uncertain. The germline V gene encodes CDR1 MNHEY and CDR2 SMNVEV (reference sequence). CDR3 length equals 11 residues. V lost 5 bases, J lost 4 bases, and 4 bases lay in between. The CDR3: CASSGADTQYF. The DNA for the CDR3 is TGTGCCAGCAGTGGGGCAGATACGCAGTATTTT.

The chain links TRBV7-3 to TRBJ2-7, with D uncertain. The CDR3 totals 13 residues. Deletions cut 2 bases from V and 2 bases from J, with 7 bases between. Germline V CDR1 and CDR2: SGHTA, FQGTGA. The CDR3 loop is CASSLAPAYEQYF. The CDR3 nucleotides are TGTGCCAGCAGCTTAGCGCCGGCCTACGAGCAGTACTTC. The entire variable domain, with the rest obtained from reference TRBV7-3 and TRBJ2-7, is as follows: GAGVSQTPSNKVTEKGKYVELRCDPISGHTALYWYRQSLGQGPEFLIYFQGTGAADDSGLPNDRFFAVRPEGSVSTLKIQRTERGDSAVYLCASSLAPAYEQYFGPGTRLTVT.

The J gene is TRBJ2-5, the V gene TRBV14, with 9 bases matching TRBD2. The trim removed 4 bases at V and 4 bases at J, leaving 4 bases unmatched. CDR1 is SGHDN and CDR2 is FVKESK in the germline V gene. The CDR3 spans 14 residues. In DNA, the CDR3 is TGTGCCAGCAGCCTCCTAGCGGGACGAGAGACCCAGTACTTC. Amino acid sequence: CASSLLAGRETQYF. Based on the CDR3 plus reference TRBV14 and TRBJ2-5, the full variable domain is EAGVTQFPSHSVIEKGQTVTLRCDPISGHDNLYWYRRVMGKEIKFLLHFVKESKQDESGMPNNRFLAERTGGTYSTLKVQPAELEDSGVYFCASSLLAGRETQYFGPGTRLLVL.

There are a few counts of this clone. This chain joins TRBV4-1 and TRBJ2-2, with a tentative D call TRBD1 (5 bases). V was pared by 1 base and J by 7 bases, with 13 bases between. CDR3 size: 15 residues. Germline V gene lookup returns CDR1 MGHRA and CDR2 YSYEKL. The CDR3 region has the DNA TGCGCCAGCAGCCAAGTAGAAGGGGCCGGCGGGGAGCTGTTTTTT. Translating gives CASSQVEGAGGELFF.

This clone has more than one count but fewer than ten. This sequence joins TRBV23-1 and TRBJ2-2, with unresolved D. TRBV23-1 is assigned to the ORF class and has an uncertain function. V was trimmed by 6 bases and J by 3 bases, leaving 11 bases between them. The length of the CDR3 is 14 residues. The CDR3 bases are TGCGCCAGCAGACCTGTCCGGGACACCGGGGAGCTGTTTTTT. It is translated as CASRPVRDTGELFF.

This clone occurred once. The V and J genes are TRBV9 and TRBJ2-1; 7 nucleotides align to TRBD2. The CDR3 consists of 16 residues. Germline values: CDR1 SGDLS, CDR2 YYNGEE. V dropped 4 bases and J dropped 2; count of bases not matched to a gene: 9. The CDR3 DNA reads as TGTGCCAGCAGCCCCGGAGGGGAGGGCACCTACAATGAGCAGTTCTTC. Translating gives CASSPGGEGTYNEQFF.

J is TRBJ2-4 and V is TRBV5-6; the D is unclear. V was shortened by 2 bases and J by 3 bases, with 9 bases between the two germline ends. This CDR3 comprises 14 residues. Per germline, CDR1 SGHDT and CDR2 YYEEEE. The chain's CDR3 is CASSFSVYKNIQYF. CDR3 nucleotides: TGTGCCAGCAGCTTCAGCGTGTACAAAAACATTCAGTACTTC.